The rows below give T cell receptor beta chains drawn from one sample of a study of T cell repertoires in cytomegalovirus infection. TCRdb re-called the reads through MiXCR, storing one row per CDR3 protein. Counted here are around 550,000 distinct CDR3 sequences, less than 30% occurring once; the ten biggest clones make up around 13%. The sequenced material came from PBMCs. Every receptor here comes from a human donor in good health (CMV status not recorded). Some clones in this sample may be carry-over from other donors' samples. The CDR3 runs from the conserved cysteine through the conserved F or W. The D gene is left open where the match is weak. Only part of the rows carry a size: once, few, many, or a class if the clone is expanded.

NA	TRBV6-5	15	TRBD1	TRBJ2-7	CASSLGQGETYEQYF	TGTGCCAGCAGTTTGGGACAGGGGGAAACCTACGAGCAGTACTTC
many	TRBV7-2	14	TRBD2	TRBJ2-2	CASSFGGRTGELFF	TGTGCCAGCAGCTTCGGCGGGAGGACCGGGGAGCTGTTTTTT
many	TRBV7-2	14	TRBD2	TRBJ2-1	CASSSGTSGNEQFF	TGTGCCAGCAGCTCCGGGACTAGCGGCAATGAGCAGTTCTTC
NA	TRBV11-3	11	NA	TRBJ1-1	CASTPGRKAFF	TGTGCCAGCACCCCGGGACGGAAAGCTTTCTTT
many	TRBV7-2	16	TRBD2	TRBJ2-3	CASSLAVAGATDTQYF	TGTGCCAGCAGCTTAGCCGTAGCGGGAGCCACAGATACGCAGTATTTT
many	TRBV7-2	14	NA	TRBJ2-5	CASSIRRVDETQYF	TGTGCCAGCAGCATCCGACGGGTGGACGAGACCCAGTACTTC
many	TRBV7-2	15	NA	TRBJ2-7	CASSLGAANRDEQYF	TGTGCCAGCAGCTTAGGGGCAGCAAATAGGGACGAGCAGTACTTC
many	TRBV7-8	18	NA	TRBJ2-6	CASSQKLGLGSGANVLTF	TGTGCCAGCAGCCAAAAACTAGGCTTAGGATCTGGGGCCAACGTCCTGACTTTC
NA	TRBV6-5	16	NA	TRBJ1-3	CASREGILGAGNTIYF	TGTGCCAGCAGGGAGGGGATCCTAGGCGCTGGAAACACCATATATTTT
NA	TRBV2	11	NA	TRBJ2-3	CATSTSGTQYF	TGTGCCACTTCGACTAGTGGTACGCAGTATTTT
NA	TRBV6-2/TRBV6-3	14	TRBD1	TRBJ2-5	CASSWQGAWETQYF	TGTGCCAGCAGTTGGCAGGGGGCGTGGGAGACCCAGTACTTC
NA	TRBV6-8	13	NA	TRBJ2-5	CASSYGSWETQYF	TGTGCCAGCAGTTACGGTAGCTGGGAGACCCAGTACTTC
few	TRBV7-2	14	TRBD1	TRBJ2-1	CASSLVPGGNEQFF	TGTGCCAGCAGCTTAGTTCCAGGGGGCAATGAGCAGTTCTTC
few	TRBV7-8	17	TRBD2	TRBJ2-1	CASSSRRLAGDYREQFF	TGTGCCAGCAGCTCCCGGCGGCTAGCGGGAGACTACAGGGAGCAGTTCTTC
once	TRBV5-1	14	NA	TRBJ1-4	CASSSGRMNEKLFF	TGCGCCAGCAGCTCCGGTAGGATGAATGAAAAACTGTTTTTT
NA	TRBV7-8	16	TRBD1	TRBJ2-2	CASSPGDRYPTGELFF	TGTGCCAGCAGCCCCGGGGACAGGTACCCCACCGGGGAGCTGTTTTTT
NA	TRBV20-1	14	NA	TRBJ1-1	CSARGHHMNTEAFF	TGCAGTGCTAGAGGACACCACATGAACACTGAAGCTTTCTTT
NA	TRBV28	13	NA	TRBJ1-2	CASSLDGVRGYTF	TGTGCCAGCAGTTTAGACGGGGTCCGTGGCTACACCTTC
NA	TRBV20-1	14	NA	TRBJ1-5	CSAQDQPKRQPQHF	TGCAGTGCCCAAGATCAGCCAAAAAGGCAGCCCCAGCATTTT
NA	TRBV19	16	TRBD1	TRBJ1-5	CASSIFPDRGNQPQHF	TGTGCCAGTAGTATATTCCCGGACAGGGGGAATCAGCCCCAGCATTTT
many	TRBV7-2	13	NA	TRBJ1-5	CASSPVTDQPQHF	TGTGCCAGCAGCCCAGTTACGGACCAGCCCCAGCATTTT
many	TRBV7-6	18	NA	TRBJ1-4	CASSSTARRGESNEKLFF	TGTGCCAGCAGCTCAACGGCGAGGCGGGGAGAATCTAATGAAAAACTGTTTTTT
few	TRBV12-3/TRBV12-4	14	TRBD2	TRBJ2-7	CASSNGLAVDEQYF	TGTGCCAGCAGCAACGGACTAGCTGTCGACGAGCAGTACTTC
few	TRBV7-8	13	NA	TRBJ2-7	CASSSPGAYEQYF	TGTGCCAGCAGCTCTCCGGGGGCGTACGAGCAGTACTTC
few	TRBV28	13	TRBD2	TRBJ2-2	CAAKRGLSGELFF	TGTGCGGCTAAGCGGGGACTTTCGGGGGAGCTGTTTTTT
few	TRBV7-8	16	NA	TRBJ1-5	CASSLGPGTEYQPQHF	TGTGCCAGCAGCTTAGGGCCAGGGACGGAATATCAGCCCCAGCATTTT
few	TRBV14	15	TRBD1	TRBJ2-7	CASSTLGTGDGEQYF	TGTGCCAGCAGCACCCTGGGGACAGGGGATGGAGAGCAGTACTTC
few	TRBV11-3	14	NA	TRBJ2-1	CASSLVGEFNEQFF	TGTGCCAGCAGCTTAGTAGGGGAATTCAATGAGCAGTTCTTC
NA	TRBV20-1	16	TRBD1	TRBJ1-4	CSARKQGALVWEKLFF	TGCAGTGCTAGAAAACAGGGGGCGCTTGTATGGGAAAAACTGTTTTTT
many	TRBV7-8	13	NA	TRBJ2-5	CASSRASGETQYF	TGTGCCAGCAGCCGGGCGAGTGGGGAGACCCAGTACTTC
NA	TRBV6-2/TRBV6-3	15	TRBD2	TRBJ2-2	CASSRIAGNTGELFF	TGTGCCAGCAGTCGGATAGCGGGAAACACCGGGGAGCTGTTTTTT